This T cell receptor (beta chain) originates from a study of blood T cell repertoires in COVID-19. Turning to the study itself: Researchers got acute and convalescent COVID-19 samples from the United States, Italy and Spain. Sources were T cells, B-cell-depleted T cells, or PBMCs; the material itself was cDNA or gDNA.

CDR3 length: 15 amino acids. The germline V and J ends were trimmed by 4 bases and 7 bases, with 15 bases remaining between them. CDR1 is SGHNT, CDR2 YYREEE, per germline (reference sequence). Assignment of participants to cohorts was predicated upon participant-reported clinical history. This clone has a handful of counts. Per the study methods: Amplification of reference gene primers was used by the study to estimate nucleated cell counts. The method was immunoSEQ multiplex PCR; TCRdb's version includes in-frame clones alone and lacks a portion of them. D and trimming were read from the DNA, whereas the V and J calls and clone size are those reported in that table. The sample includes around 58,000 clones, 65% to 85% of them seen just once.

Sequenced material: PBMCs or T cells enriched from blood (not recorded which). The chain joins TRBV5-4 to TRBJ1-6; D may be TRBD1 (5 bases). This clonotype originated in a woman in her thirties or forties with acute COVID-19. The CDR3 spells CASSPRQPLNSPLHF. The CDR3 region has the DNA TGTGCCAGCAGCCCTCGACAGCCTTTAAATTCACCCCTCCACTTT.